A single sample gave rise to the 22 T cell receptor beta chains below, sequenced in a study of cytomegalovirus exposure and HLA in healthy donors. It was with 60 Vbeta and 13 Jbeta primers that the PCR ran. Libraries were prepared by immunoSEQ multiplex PCR; TCRdb keeps only in-frame clonotypes and omits some of them. The sample carries some 200,000 clones, 82% recorded once. Sequencing was carried out using PBMCs. The receptors were gathered from a woman between 18 and 29 years old in good health and CMV-seronegative.

J is TRBJ1-1 and V is TRBV28, with D possibly TRBD1 on 5 matching bases. V was clipped by 6 bases and J by 11 bases, with 16 bases between them. This CDR3 contains 12 residues. Germline V lookup: CDR1 MDHEN, CDR2 SYDVKM. As DNA, the CDR3 is TGTGCCAGCAGCCCATTTTCAGGGCAGGCTTTCTTT. Translating it yields CASSPFSGQAFF.

The chain has TRBV19 and TRBJ1-2, with TRBD1 identical over 7 bases. Germline V CDR1 and CDR2: LNHDA, SQIVND (reference sequence). The CDR3 length is 11 residues. Trimming removed 10 bases from V and 6 bases from J; junction bases left unmatched: 5. CDR3 sequence reads: CATSTGNGYTF. CDR3 nucleotide sequence: TGTGCCACCTCGACAGGGAATGGCTACACCTTC. The entire variable domain, with the rest obtained from reference TRBV19 and TRBJ1-2, is as follows: DGGITQSPKYLFRKEGQNVTLSCEQNLNHDAMYWYRQDPGQGLRLIYYSQIVNDFQKGDIAEGYSVSREKKESFPLTVTSAQKNPTAFYLCATSTGNGYTFGSGTRLTVV.

The genes are TRBV29-1 and TRBJ2-5; tentatively, D is TRBD2 (6 bases). Germline lookup yields CDR1 SQVTM and CDR2 ANQGSEA. Trimming took off 3 bases at V and 11 bases at J, with 19 bases between the two ends. The CDR3 runs 13 residues. This chain's CDR3 is CSVEDPGVREQYF. DNA of the CDR3: TGCAGCGTTGAGGACCCGGGCGTCCGGGAGCAGTACTTC.

The chain combines TRBV28 with TRBJ2-7, with a possible D match to TRBD2 (5 bases). The CDR3 sequence is 16 residues long. The ends were cut back, 6 bases at V and 2 bases at J, with 20 bases in the middle. Germline-derived CDR1 and CDR2 are MDHEN and SYDVKM. This chain's CDR3 is CASRYSRGLNPYEQYF. The CDR3, as DNA: TGTGCCAGCAGATATAGTCGAGGGCTTAATCCCTACGAGCAGTACTTC.

This clone came up once. This chain uses TRBV28 with TRBJ2-3; 7 bases map to TRBD2. The CDR3 loop spans 16 amino acids. The V gene end was trimmed by 6 bases and the J gene end by 4 bases; junction bases not matched to a gene: 13. Germline lookup yields CDR1 MDHEN and CDR2 SYDVKM. The CDR3 DNA is TGTGCCAGCAGCATTGCCGGGGGGAGATGGTCAGATACGCAGTATTTT. Translation: CASSIAGGRWSDTQYF.

The chain employs TRBV11-1 and TRBJ1-1; no firm D call. Germline V gene data show CDR1 as SGHAT and CDR2 as FQDESV (reference sequence). CDR3 size: 14 residues. V was clipped by 2 bases and J by 0 bases, with 7 bases between them. The CDR3 loop reads CASSLRSLNTEAFF. The CDR3 DNA reads as TGTGCCAGCAGCTTACGCAGTTTGAACACTGAAGCTTTCTTT.

The CDR3 DNA is TGTGCCAGCAGCTCCCTAAAGTACCGGGACAAAAATTCACCCCTCCACTTT. It codes for CASSSLKYRDKNSPLHF. This chain links TRBV11-2 with TRBJ1-6; D perhaps matches TRBD1 (6 bases). Germline CDR1 reads SGHAT; CDR2 reads FQNNGV. There are 17 residues in the CDR3. V dropped 4 bases and J dropped 7 bases, with 20 bases sitting between them.

This clone appeared a few times. V and J are TRBV28 and TRBJ1-4; a possible D gene is TRBD1 (5 bases). Germline V gene sequence: CDR1 MDHEN, CDR2 SYDVKM. V was cut by 6 bases and J by 0 bases, with 20 bases left in between. The CDR3 spans 18 residues. Here the CDR3 DNA reads TGTGCCAGCAGCTCGGAGGGACCAGCAAGAGCAACTAATGAAAAACTGTTTTTT. Translated, it gives CASSSEGPARATNEKLFF.

This chain joins TRBV15 and TRBJ2-5; the D gene is possibly TRBD2 (6 bases). The CDR3 is 13 residues long. V was clipped by 3 bases and J by 2 bases, with 7 bases between them. Germline CDR1 LNHNV, CDR2 YYDKDF (reference sequence). The CDR3 sequence is CATSREGQETQYF. The DNA of the CDR3 is TGTGCCACCAGCAGGGAGGGTCAAGAGACCCAGTACTTC.

The J gene is TRBJ2-1, the V gene TRBV10-3, with 14 bases aligning to TRBD2. Germline V gene sequence: CDR1 ENHRY, CDR2 SYGVKD. The CDR3 extends over 17 amino acids. V dropped 0 bases and J dropped 8; count of bases not matched to a gene: 6. This CDR3 is CAISESGTSGGGDEQFF. CDR3 coding DNA: TGTGCCATCAGTGAGTCTGGGACTAGCGGGGGAGGGGATGAGCAGTTCTTC.

This chain connects TRBV27 to TRBJ2-7; D is undetermined. The CDR3 runs 17 residues. The germline V and J ends were trimmed by 5 bases and 0 bases, with 20 bases remaining between them. In germline, CDR1 is MNHEY, CDR2 SMNVEV (reference sequence). The CDR3 spells CASSVIRATESSYEQYF. The CDR3, as DNA: TGTGCCAGCAGTGTGATTCGAGCGACGGAAAGCTCCTACGAGCAGTACTTC.

This clone occurred a few times. V usage is TRBV29-1 and J usage is TRBJ2-7; the match to TRBD1 covers 7 bases. This CDR3 is 14 amino acids long. Germline V CDR1 and CDR2: SQVTM, ANQGSEA. Unmatched junction bases numbered 12, after V lost 3 bases and J lost 7 bases. CDR3 nucleotide sequence: TGCAGCGTTGAGATCCTCCAGGGGGTGGGGGAGCAGTACTTC. Its protein product is CSVEILQGVGEQYF.

The genes are TRBV27 and TRBJ1-4; D might be TRBD1 (6 bases). This CDR3 comprises 14 residues. Germline CDR1 MNHEY, CDR2 SMNVEV (reference sequence). The V and J ends lost 2 bases and 7 bases respectively, with 11 bases between them. Written as DNA, the CDR3 is TGTGCCAGCAGTTTACAGGGGTCGAGTGAAAAACTGTTTTTT. It is translated as CASSLQGSSEKLFF.

The J gene is TRBJ2-7, the V gene TRBV28, with 10 bases fitting TRBD2. CDR1 is MDHEN and CDR2 is SYDVKM in the germline V gene. The CDR3 runs to 18 residues. V was clipped by 3 bases and J by 0 bases; unmatched bases: 11. The CDR3 loop reads CASSFPSGGLPSSYEQYF. The CDR3 bases are TGTGCCAGCAGTTTCCCTAGCGGGGGACTACCAAGCTCCTACGAGCAGTACTTC.

This chain links TRBV2 with TRBJ2-1, with TRBD1 matching 10 bases. Per germline, CDR1 SNHLY and CDR2 FYNNEI. This CDR3 comprises 16 residues. The trim removed 7 bases at V and 1 base at J, leaving 7 bases unmatched. For the CDR3, the DNA is TGTGCCAGCACCCGACAGGGGGCAATATCCTACAATGAGCAGTTCTTC. Protein: CASTRQGAISYNEQFF.

The CDR3: CASSLFSVGEAFF. Here the CDR3 DNA reads TGTGCCAGCAGTTTATTCTCGGTTGGTGAAGCTTTCTTT. V usage is TRBV28 and J usage is TRBJ1-1; D not certain. Per the germline V gene, CDR1 is MDHEN and CDR2 is SYDVKM. The germline V and J ends were trimmed by 1 base and 7 bases, with 10 bases remaining between them. CDR3 length: 13 amino acids.

This clone was detected once. This chain connects TRBV9 to TRBJ2-7, with a tentative D call TRBD2 (5 bases). CDR3 length: 13 residues. Germline V gene data show CDR1 as SGDLS and CDR2 as YYNGEE. Trimming took off 0 bases at V and 7 bases at J, with 11 bases between the two ends. This CDR3 reads CASSVGPTGEQYF. CDR3 coding DNA: TGTGCCAGCAGCGTAGGGCCAACGGGGGAGCAGTACTTC.

This clone was counted a few times. This chain joins TRBV4-1 and TRBJ2-2; D is ambiguous. In germline, CDR1 is MGHRA, CDR2 YSYEKL. V shed 0 bases and J shed 4 bases, with 9 bases lying between them. The CDR3 runs to 15 residues. The CDR3 nucleotides are TGCGCCAGCAGCCAAGATCACCCTAGCACCGGGGAGCTGTTTTTT. Translated: CASSQDHPSTGELFF.

The chain carries TRBV6-5 and TRBJ2-7; D may be TRBD2 (7 bases). Trimming took off 6 bases at V and 6 bases at J, with 15 bases between the two ends. Looked up from germline, CDR1 is MNHEY and CDR2 is SVGAGI. The CDR3 spans 13 residues. DNA of the CDR3: TGTGCCAGCAGGGGGGGGCATGGGGTCGAGCAGTACTTC. The encoded protein is CASRGGHGVEQYF.

This rearrangement joins TRBV5-1 to TRBJ1-2; D is undetermined. The CDR3 loop spans 15 amino acids. Germline V gene sequence: CDR1 SGHRS, CDR2 YFSETQ. Trimming removed 1 base at V and 2 bases at J, with 12 bases between. CDR3 bases: TGCGCCAGCAGCTTGTCCGGGGAACAGAACTATGGCTACACCTTC. Amino acid sequence: CASSLSGEQNYGYTF.

This chain's CDR3 is CASSFLEMVPANTGELFF. CDR3 nucleotide sequence: TGTGCCAGCAGTTTCCTAGAAATGGTTCCGGCAAACACCGGGGAGCTGTTTTTT. The chain employs TRBV28 and TRBJ2-2; no firm D call. Germline V gives CDR1 MDHEN, CDR2 SYDVKM. Trimming took 3 bases from V and 2 from J, leaving 19 bases between them. This CDR3 is built from 18 residues.

The chain has TRBV6-1 and TRBJ2-1, with a weak D call TRBD1 (5 bases). Germline loops: CDR1 MNHNS, CDR2 SASEGT. CDR3 length equals 14 residues. The V gene lost 7 bases and the J gene lost 4 bases, with 14 bases spanning the gap. The CDR3 reads CASTGHISYNEQFF. The CDR3 bases are TGTGCCAGCACCGGACACATAAGTTACAATGAGCAGTTCTTC.